The rows below give T cell receptor beta chains drawn from one sample of a study of T cells in Graves' hyperthyroidism and ophthalmopathy. Via MiXCR, TCRdb re-called the multiplex PCR reads, giving one row per CDR3 protein. Here the sample spans roughly 800,000 distinct CDR3 sequences, around 39% being singletons. What was sequenced was blood. These TCRs come from a man younger than 35 with Graves' hyperthyroidism. Both conserved end residues are part of each CDR3. The order of the fields is J gene, D gene, clone size, CDR3 length, V gene, CDR3 DNA, CDR3 protein. D genes are given only for firm matches. Some rows mark clone size as missing; the rest say once, few, many or name a class of expanded clone.

TRBJ1-1 | - | few | 12 | TRBV14 | TGTGCCAGCAGCCAGTTGTACACTGAAGCTTTCTTT | CASSQLYTEAFF
TRBJ2-7 | TRBD2 | few | 16 | TRBV13 | TGTGCCAGCAGCAACGGGCGGGGAGGGAGCTCCTACGAGCAGTACTTC | CASSNGRGGSSYEQYF
TRBJ1-4 | - | few | 13 | TRBV9 | TGTGCCAGCGCCCGGGGAACTAATGAAAAACTGTTTTTT | CASARGTNEKLFF
TRBJ2-7 | - | many | 13 | TRBV7-9 | TGTGCCAGCAGCTTACTCCGGACTAACGAGCAGTACTTC | CASSLLRTNEQYF
TRBJ2-5 | TRBD2 | few | 14 | TRBV10-2 | TGTGCCAGCAGCCCTCTCGGACTAGCGGGGGACCAGTACTTC | CASSPLGLAGDQYF
TRBJ1-1 | TRBD1 | - | 14 | TRBV25-1 | TGTGCCACCAGCAGGACCCGGGACAGATCTGAAGCTTTCTTT | CATSRTRDRSEAFF
TRBJ2-7 | - | - | 15 | TRBV7-9 | TGTGCCAGCAGCTCCATTCGGCGGTCCAGCGGCGAGCAGTACTTC | CASSSIRRSSGEQYF
TRBJ1-2 | TRBD1 | few | 16 | TRBV4-1 | TGCGCCAGCAGCCAAGGTCTCACAGGGGGCCGGTATGGCTACACCTTC | CASSQGLTGGRYGYTF
TRBJ2-7 | - | many | 15 | TRBV14 | TGTGCCAGCAGCCCGGGCGTGGGTCTCCGCTACGAGCAGTACTTC | CASSPGVGLRYEQYF
TRBJ2-7 | - | once | 15 | TRBV7-2 | TGTGCCCGCAGCTTAGAAAGGCTAGGTTCCTACGAGCAGTACTTC | CARSLERLGSYEQYF
TRBJ1-6 | - | - | 15 | TRBV6-5 | TGTGCCAGCAGTGCCCCGGTTAGCGATAATTCACCCCTCCACTTT | CASSAPVSDNSPLHF
TRBJ1-6 | - | many | 12 | TRBV2 | TGTGCCAGCAGTGCATCAGCATCACCCCTCCACTTT | CASSASASPLHF
TRBJ2-6 | TRBD1 | - | 18 | TRBV2 | TGTGCCAGCAGTGAAATTGGAACAGGGGGTGATGGGGCCAACGTCCTGACTTTC | CASSEIGTGGDGANVLTF
TRBJ2-7 | TRBD2 | - | 12 | TRBV28 | TGTGCCAGCAGTCCCGGACTAGGCGGGCAGTACTTC | CASSPGLGGQYF
TRBJ1-5 | TRBD1 | - | 14 | TRBV20-1 | TGCAGTGCTAGATCCGGGACAGCCGATCAGCCCCAGCATTTT | CSARSGTADQPQHF
TRBJ1-3 | - | many | 15 | TRBV15 | TGTGCCACCAGCAGAGATGTAGGGGCTGGAAACACCATATATTTT | CATSRDVGAGNTIYF
TRBJ2-7 | TRBD1 | - | 14 | TRBV5-1 | TGCGCCAGCAGCACCACAGTGACAGGGTACGAGCAGTACTTC | CASSTTVTGYEQYF
TRBJ2-2 | - | once | 15 | TRBV7-9 | TGTGCCAGCAACCCTGGAGGCGTTAACACCGGGGAGCTGTTTTTT | CASNPGGVNTGELFF
TRBJ1-3 | - | - | 15 | TRBV6-5 | TGTGCCAGCAGTCCGTCGGAGGGAGCGGGAAACACCATATATTTT | CASSPSEGAGNTIYF
TRBJ2-7 | - | - | 13 | TRBV4-1 | TGCGCCAGCAGCCAAGAGCTCGGTCGGGAGCAGTACTTC | CASSQELGREQYF
TRBJ2-7 | - | - | 11 | TRBV29-1 | TGCAGCGTTGCGGGGAGCATGGAGCAGTACTTC | CSVAGSMEQYF
TRBJ1-2 | - | - | 13 | TRBV10-3 | TGTGCCATCAGTGACAGCGGGTCCTATGGCTACACCTTC | CAISDSGSYGYTF
TRBJ1-1 | - | few | 15 | TRBV12-3/TRBV12-4 | TGTGCCAGCAGCGGGGACTCCATCATGAACACTGAAGCTTTCTTT | CASSGDSIMNTEAFF
TRBJ1-1 | TRBD1 | few | 14 | TRBV12-3/TRBV12-4 | TGTGCCAGCAGCAAAGACAGGGTGAAGACTGAAGCTTTCTTT | CASSKDRVKTEAFF
TRBJ2-7 | TRBD1 | - | 16 | TRBV7-6 | TGTGCCAGCAGCTTAGCGCCGGGACAGGGGAGTTACGAGCAGTACTTC | CASSLAPGQGSYEQYF
TRBJ2-2 | - | many | 11 | TRBV12-3/TRBV12-4 | TGTGCCAGTATTGGAACCGGGGAGCTGTTTTTT | CASIGTGELFF
TRBJ2-7 | - | - | 15 | TRBV6-6 | TGTGCCAGCAGTTGGGTGGCAGGCGAATCCTACGAGCAGTACTTC | CASSWVAGESYEQYF
TRBJ2-7 | - | - | 15 | TRBV5-6 | TGTGCCAGCAGCTTCCTAGACAGTATCTACTACGAGCAGTACTTC | CASSFLDSIYYEQYF
TRBJ1-4 | - | many | 14 | TRBV2 | TGTGCCAGCAGTGAAGGGACGGGGAATGAAAAACTGTTTTTT | CASSEGTGNEKLFF
TRBJ2-5 | - | - | 13 | TRBV11-2 | TGTGCCAGCGGCTCCCACCGGAGAGAGACCCAGTACTTC | CASGSHRRETQYF
TRBJ2-2 | TRBD1 | - | 15 | TRBV14 | TGTGCCAGCAGCCCCGCCGGGACAGGGTTCGGGGAGCTGTTTTTT | CASSPAGTGFGELFF
TRBJ2-2 | TRBD2 | few | 19 | TRBV10-3 | TGTGCCATCAGTGAGTGGTACCTAGCGGGAGGGCGGACCACCGGGGAGCTGTTTTTT | CAISEWYLAGGRTTGELFF
TRBJ2-2 | TRBD2 | - | 15 | TRBV20-1 | TGCAGTGCTCGACCCCGACTAGCGGGAGTCGGGGAGCTGTTTTTT | CSARPRLAGVGELFF
TRBJ2-6 | - | - | 16 | TRBV25-1 | TGTGCCAGCAGTCCCCCCCTCCCCTCTGGGGCCAACGTCCTGACTTTC | CASSPPLPSGANVLTF
TRBJ1-1 | - | - | 13 | TRBV7-2 | TGTGCCAGCAGCCTTGGCGGACAGCGAGAAGCTTTCTTT | CASSLGGQREAFF
TRBJ1-5 | TRBD1 | - | 15 | TRBV19 | TGTGCCAGCAGTGAAAGGACAGGTGGTAATCAGCCCCAGCATTTT | CASSERTGGNQPQHF
TRBJ2-5 | - | - | 14 | TRBV2 | TGTGCCAGCAGTGAAGCTGGGACCAAAGAGACCCAGTACTTC | CASSEAGTKETQYF
TRBJ1-6 | TRBD1 | few | 16 | TRBV20-1 | TGCAGTGCGCCTCCGGGACAGCCCCTTAGTAATTCACCCCTCCACTTT | CSAPPGQPLSNSPLHF
TRBJ2-5 | - | - | 14 | TRBV12-3/TRBV12-4 | TGTGCCAGCACCCAAACCCCCGGGACGGGGACCCAGTACTTC | CASTQTPGTGTQYF
TRBJ1-1 | TRBD1 | - | 15 | TRBV19 | TGTGCCAGTAGTATTTGGACAGGGATGAACACTGAAGCTTTCTTT | CASSIWTGMNTEAFF
TRBJ1-2 | - | many | 11 | TRBV6-6 | TGTGCCAGCACTGGGGCTTATGGCTACACCTTC | CASTGAYGYTF
TRBJ2-7 | TRBD2 | - | 15 | TRBV7-9 | TGTGCCAGCAGTTTCAGGGCTAGCGGGACCTACGAGCAGTACTTC | CASSFRASGTYEQYF
TRBJ1-5 | - | - | 14 | TRBV7-2 | TGTGCCAGCAGCTTACAGGGTGTTGATCAGCCCCAGCATTTT | CASSLQGVDQPQHF
TRBJ2-7 | TRBD2 | few | 14 | TRBV20-1 | TGCAGTGGTACACCGGGACTAGCGGGTAACGAGCAGTACTTC | CSGTPGLAGNEQYF
TRBJ2-2 | TRBD1 | - | 16 | TRBV24-1 | TGTGCCACCAGTGATCAGGGACAGGGGACCACCGGGGAGCTGTTTTTT | CATSDQGQGTTGELFF
TRBJ2-7 | TRBD1 | - | 14 | TRBV20-1 | TGCAGTGCTGGAGACAGGGGGCAACTCTACGAGCAGTACTTC | CSAGDRGQLYEQYF
TRBJ1-2 | TRBD1 | many | 13 | TRBV7-2 | TGTGCCAGCAGCTACAGGGGGCTCTATGGCTACACCTTC | CASSYRGLYGYTF
TRBJ1-1 | TRBD1 | many | 13 | TRBV19 | TGTGCCAGTAGTATGACAGGGCGGACTGAAGCTTTCTTT | CASSMTGRTEAFF